Listed below are T cell receptor beta chains from one sample, sequenced in a study of CXCR3-negative and CXCR3-positive naive CD8 T cells. TCRdb re-called the 5' RACE reads and shows each CDR3 protein once, DNA omitted. This table holds about 66,000 distinct CDR3 sequences. The sequencing input was naive CXCR3- CD8+ T cells from blood. The receptor source for this set is a human donor in good health. Some clones in this sample may be carry-over from other donors' samples. Each CDR3 is given with its conserved first and last residue.

j_call: TRBJ2-6
v_call: TRBV18
cdr3_aa: CASSPPYGANVLTF

j_call: TRBJ2-7
v_call: TRBV5-1
cdr3_aa: CASSLFIVDDLYEQYF

j_call: TRBJ2-7
v_call: TRBV15
cdr3_aa: CATSRDKGSRGEQYF

j_call: TRBJ1-5
v_call: TRBV25-1
cdr3_aa: CARPNVRDRTSNQPQHF

j_call: TRBJ2-5
v_call: TRBV4-3
cdr3_aa: CASSQDLPGEQETQYF

j_call: TRBJ1-1
v_call: TRBV29-1
cdr3_aa: CSAHQETGGRGAEAFF

j_call: TRBJ2-2
v_call: TRBV29-1
cdr3_aa: CSVRQENTGELFF

j_call: TRBJ2-2
v_call: TRBV5-1
cdr3_aa: CASSIDRGQNTGELFF

j_call: TRBJ2-1
v_call: TRBV4-1
cdr3_aa: CASSQGVGAASFF

j_call: TRBJ1-2
v_call: TRBV29-1
cdr3_aa: CSVPSTGVGYTF

j_call: TRBJ2-1
v_call: TRBV4-1
cdr3_aa: CASSQATGTNPYNEQFF

j_call: TRBJ1-1
v_call: TRBV3-2
cdr3_aa: CASSQDFTGWDTEAFF

j_call: TRBJ2-7
v_call: TRBV29-1
cdr3_aa: CSVEEGQGGYEQYF

j_call: TRBJ2-2
v_call: TRBV2
cdr3_aa: CASTTTSVNTGELFF

j_call: TRBJ2-7
v_call: TRBV6-5
cdr3_aa: CASSTFVTPYEQYF

j_call: TRBJ2-7
v_call: TRBV5-5
cdr3_aa: CASSPLPENNYEQYF

j_call: TRBJ2-1
v_call: TRBV2
cdr3_aa: CASSPPDPRNYNEQFF

j_call: TRBJ2-1
v_call: TRBV7-9
cdr3_aa: CASLSLKGGEGNEQFF

j_call: TRBJ2-1
v_call: TRBV15
cdr3_aa: CATSRDLSGAGEQFF

j_call: TRBJ2-1
v_call: TRBV2
cdr3_aa: CASSSSGSSYNEQFF

j_call: TRBJ2-1
v_call: TRBV12-5
cdr3_aa: CASAPSGAPYNEQFF

j_call: TRBJ1-1
v_call: TRBV29-1
cdr3_aa: CSVGSGEVTEAFF

j_call: TRBJ2-3
v_call: TRBV28
cdr3_aa: CASNPSGGPTDTQYF

j_call: TRBJ2-1
v_call: TRBV6-4
cdr3_aa: CASSKTSGVSNEQFF

j_call: TRBJ1-1
v_call: TRBV7-9
cdr3_aa: CASSLDSTVTEAFF